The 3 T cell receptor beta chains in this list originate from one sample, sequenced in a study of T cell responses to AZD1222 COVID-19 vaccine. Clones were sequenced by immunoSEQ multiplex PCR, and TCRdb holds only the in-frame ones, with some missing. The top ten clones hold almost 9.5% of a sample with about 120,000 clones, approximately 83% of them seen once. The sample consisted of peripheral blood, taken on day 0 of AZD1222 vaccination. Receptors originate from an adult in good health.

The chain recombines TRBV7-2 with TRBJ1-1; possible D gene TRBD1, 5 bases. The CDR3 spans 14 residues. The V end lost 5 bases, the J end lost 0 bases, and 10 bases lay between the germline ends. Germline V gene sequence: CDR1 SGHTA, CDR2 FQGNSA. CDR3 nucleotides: TGTGCCAGCAGCGCTCAGGGTATGAACACTGAAGCTTTCTTT. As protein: CASSAQGMNTEAFF.

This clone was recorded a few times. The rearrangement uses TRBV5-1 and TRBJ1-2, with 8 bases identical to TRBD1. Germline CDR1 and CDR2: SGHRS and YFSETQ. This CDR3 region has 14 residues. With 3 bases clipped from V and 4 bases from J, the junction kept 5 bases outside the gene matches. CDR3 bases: TGCGCCAGCAGCTCGACAGGGGAAATCTATGGCTACACCTTC. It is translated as CASSSTGEIYGYTF.

The CDR3 loop reads CASSEPQAGGTGYTF. CDR3 nucleotides: TGTGCCAGCAGTGAACCTCAGGCAGGGGGTACTGGCTACACCTTC. The genes are TRBV6-1 and TRBJ1-2; the match to TRBD1 covers 7 bases. This CDR3 contains 15 residues. Germline V gene sequence: CDR1 MNHNS, CDR2 SASEGT. V was clipped by 2 bases and J by 7 bases; unmatched bases: 10.